The clone carrying this T cell receptor beta chain was seen ten or more times. RNA transcripts gave rise to amplified TCR beta CDR3 regions. The HTBI primer set served for first-round RT-PCR of the TCR CDR3. TCRdb reprocessed the multiplex PCR reads with MiXCR, giving one entry per CDR3 protein. The data show around 440,000 distinct CDR3 sequences, 15% to 18% seen once. This sample stems from a study of T cells in Graves' hyperthyroidism and ophthalmopathy. CDR3 length: 15 amino acids. The V end was cut by 6 bases, the J end by 3 bases, with 15 bases between. In germline, CDR1 is MNHNS, CDR2 SASEGT. No progression to ophthalmopathy during 18 months of follow-up defined stable disease. Uncontrolled infection, other autoimmune disease, pregnancy or lactation disqualified patients from enrolment.

This receptor was identified in a woman between 18 and 29 years old with Graves' hyperthyroidism. The chain links TRBV6-1 to TRBJ1-5; D may be TRBD1 (6 bases). Sequences were obtained from blood. The DNA for the CDR3 is TGTGCCAGCAGCCAAGAGACAGGCATCAATCAGCCCCAGCATTTT. Translating it yields CASSQETGINQPQHF.